This T cell receptor (beta chain) comes out of a study of blood T cell repertoires in COVID-19. About the study: PBMCs, B-cell-depleted T cells, or T cells provided the cDNA or gDNA that made up the material.

Measured with immunoSEQ multiplex PCR; TCRdb has only the in-frame clones, and not every one. The sample lists approximately 31,000 clones; about 85% were seen once. The CDR3 totals 14 residues. Trimming took off 3 bases at V and 8 bases at J, with 13 bases between the two ends. Germline assignment: CDR1 KGHSH and CDR2 LQKENI. The clonotype comes from an older woman with active COVID-19. The material sequenced was peripheral blood. The rearrangement joins TRBV18 to TRBJ1-4; D ambiguous. CDR3 amino acids: CASSPRRTGEKLFF. The CDR3 region has the DNA TGTGCCAGCTCACCTAGGAGGACTGGGGAAAAACTGTTTTTT.